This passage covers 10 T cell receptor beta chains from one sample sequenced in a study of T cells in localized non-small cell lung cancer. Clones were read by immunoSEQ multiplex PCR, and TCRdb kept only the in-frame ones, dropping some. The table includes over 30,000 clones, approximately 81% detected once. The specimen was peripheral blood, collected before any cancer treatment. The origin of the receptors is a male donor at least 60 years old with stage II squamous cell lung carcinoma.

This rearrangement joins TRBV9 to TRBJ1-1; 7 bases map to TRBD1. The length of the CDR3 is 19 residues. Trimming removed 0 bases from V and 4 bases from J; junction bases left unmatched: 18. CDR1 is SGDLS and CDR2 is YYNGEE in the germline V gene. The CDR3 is CASSVGGTDKGGATTEAFF. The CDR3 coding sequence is TGTGCCAGCAGCGTAGGGGGGACAGACAAGGGAGGGGCAACCACTGAAGCTTTCTTT.

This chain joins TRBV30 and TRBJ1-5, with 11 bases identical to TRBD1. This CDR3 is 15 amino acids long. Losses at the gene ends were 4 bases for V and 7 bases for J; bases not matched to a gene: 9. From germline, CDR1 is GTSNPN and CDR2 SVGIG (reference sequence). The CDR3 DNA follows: TGTGCCTGGAACCCCCGGGACAGGGGGAACCAGCCCCAGCATTTT. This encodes CAWNPRDRGNQPQHF. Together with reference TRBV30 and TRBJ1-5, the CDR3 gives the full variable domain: SQTIHQWPATLVQPVGSPLSLECTVEGTSNPNLYWYRQAAGRGLQLLFYSVGIGQISSEVPQNLSASRPQDRQFILSSKKLLLSDSGFYLCAWNPRDRGNQPQHFGDGTRLSIL.

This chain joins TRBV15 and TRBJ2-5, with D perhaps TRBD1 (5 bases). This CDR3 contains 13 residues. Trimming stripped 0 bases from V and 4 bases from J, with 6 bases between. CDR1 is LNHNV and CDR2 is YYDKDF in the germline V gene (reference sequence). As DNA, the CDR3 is TGTGCCACCAGCAGAGATAGGGGAGAGACCCAGTACTTC. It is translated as CATSRDRGETQYF. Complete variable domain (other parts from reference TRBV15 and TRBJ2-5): DAMVIQNPRYQVTQFGKPVTLSCSQTLNHNVMYWYQQKSSQAPKLLFHYYDKDFNNEADTPDNFQSRRPNTSFCFLDIRSPGLGDTAMYLCATSRDRGETQYFGPGTRLLVL.

CDR3 amino acids: CASSSVAGNNEQFF. DNA for the CDR3: TGCGCCAGCAGTTCGGTAGCGGGAAACAATGAGCAGTTCTTC. The chain carries TRBV10-2 and TRBJ2-1; 8 bases fit TRBD2. This CDR3 region has 14 residues. V trimming: 5 bases; J trimming: 5 bases; junction bases outside the gene matches: 5. The germline CDR1 and CDR2 sequences are WSHSY and SAAADI.

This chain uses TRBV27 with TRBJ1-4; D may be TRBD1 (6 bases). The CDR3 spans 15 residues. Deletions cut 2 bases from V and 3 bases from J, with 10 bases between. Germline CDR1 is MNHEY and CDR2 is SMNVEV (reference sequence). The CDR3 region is CASSLGGAPNEKLFF. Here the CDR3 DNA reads TGTGCCAGCAGTTTAGGGGGGGCGCCTAATGAAAAACTGTTTTTT.

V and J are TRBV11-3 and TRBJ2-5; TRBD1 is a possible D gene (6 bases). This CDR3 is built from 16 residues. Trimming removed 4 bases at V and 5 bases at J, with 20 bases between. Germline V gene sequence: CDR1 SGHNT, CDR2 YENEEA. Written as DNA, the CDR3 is TGTGCCAGCAGCTCCTCCCGAGGTGAAGGGGGTGAGACCCAGTACTTC. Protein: CASSSSRGEGGETQYF. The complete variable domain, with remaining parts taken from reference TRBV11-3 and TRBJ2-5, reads EAGVVQSPRYKIIEKKQPVAFWCNPISGHNTLYWYLQNLGQGPELLIRYENEEAVDDSQLPKDRFSAERLKGVDSTLKIQPAELGDSAVYLCASSSSRGEGGETQYFGPGTRLLVL.

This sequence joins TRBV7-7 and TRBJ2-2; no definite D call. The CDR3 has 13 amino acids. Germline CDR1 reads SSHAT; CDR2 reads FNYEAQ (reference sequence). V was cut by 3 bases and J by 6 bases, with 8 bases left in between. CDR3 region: CASSFERSGELFF. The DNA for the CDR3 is TGTGCCAGCAGCTTTGAGAGGTCCGGGGAGCTGTTTTTT.

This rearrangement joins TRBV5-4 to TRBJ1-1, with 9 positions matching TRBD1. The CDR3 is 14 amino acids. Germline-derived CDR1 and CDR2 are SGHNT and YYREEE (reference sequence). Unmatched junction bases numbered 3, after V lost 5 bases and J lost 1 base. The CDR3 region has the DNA TGTGCCAGCAGGGAGGGACAGGGGAACACTGAAGCTTTCTTT. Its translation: CASREGQGNTEAFF.

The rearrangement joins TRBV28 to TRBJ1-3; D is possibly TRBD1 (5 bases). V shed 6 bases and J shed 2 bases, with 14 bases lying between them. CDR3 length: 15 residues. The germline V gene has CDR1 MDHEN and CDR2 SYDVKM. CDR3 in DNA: TGTGCCAGCAGGCTGCGGGACTTCACTGGAAACACCATATATTTT. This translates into CASRLRDFTGNTIYF. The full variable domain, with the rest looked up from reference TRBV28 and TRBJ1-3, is DVKVTQSSRYLVKRTGEKVFLECVQDMDHENMFWYRQDPGLGLRLIYFSYDVKMKEKGDIPEGYSVSREKKERFSLILESASTNQTSMYLCASRLRDFTGNTIYFGEGSWLTVV.

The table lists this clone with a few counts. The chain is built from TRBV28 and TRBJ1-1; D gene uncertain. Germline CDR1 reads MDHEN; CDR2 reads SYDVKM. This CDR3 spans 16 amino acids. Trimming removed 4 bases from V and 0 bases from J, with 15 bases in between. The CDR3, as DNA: TGTGCCAGCAGTTATAGTCCCCTATTCATGAACACTGAAGCTTTCTTT. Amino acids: CASSYSPLFMNTEAFF.